This T cell receptor (beta chain) was sequenced in a study of T cell repertoires in cytomegalovirus infection. Study at large: Carrying CMV and the relevant HLA type showed in public TCR beta signatures.

The germline CDR1 and CDR2 sequences are SGHVS and FNYEAQ. V lost 1 base, J lost 12 bases, and 15 bases lay in between. The CDR3 has 13 residues. In the case of this clonotype: The antigen remains unidentified.

TCRdb redid the calling of the reads with MiXCR, one entry per CDR3 protein. Of 450,000 to 650,000 distinct CDR3 sequences listed, roughly 29% were seen once; the top ten hold about 12%. Study-wide results and limits: Clonotypes of TCR beta that were HLA-C-restricted and CMV-specific dominated the ex vivo response.

Material for sequencing was PBMCs. The receptor was isolated from a human donor in good health (CMV status not recorded). Some clones in this sample may be carry-over from other donors' samples. The V gene is TRBV7-6, the J gene TRBJ2-5; D is unresolved. CDR3 region: CASSLGGSILKYF. The CDR3 region has the DNA TGTGCCAGCAGCTTAGGTGGCAGCATTTTAAAGTACTTC.